This section outlines one T cell receptor (beta chain) sequence together with its context. These data come from a study of blood T cell repertoires in COVID-19. For the study at large: Acute-phase and convalescent COVID-19 samples originated in the United States, Italy and Spain.

CDR1 and CDR2 from the germline V gene are SEHNR and FQNEAQ (reference sequence). The CDR3 contains 15 residues. V was clipped by 0 bases and J by 3 bases, with 11 bases between them. Original methodology: Nucleated cell counts were estimated from reference gene primer amplification. Measured with immunoSEQ multiplex PCR; TCRdb has only the in-frame clones, and not every one. Clonal size and the V and J genes are those of that table, whereas D and trimming came from the DNA. The table has hundreds of thousands of clones, approximately 85% seen once; the top ten hold over 0.95%. This receptor was identified in a man aged 35 to 55 with acute or convalescent COVID-19. V and J are TRBV7-9 and TRBJ1-2; D is undetermined. Input material: peripheral blood. The CDR3 region has the DNA TGTGCCAGCAGCTTAGCGGGGAGGACTTACTATGGCTACACCTTC. Amino acids: CASSLAGRTYYGYTF. Combining the CDR3 with reference TRBV7-9 and TRBJ1-2 gives the whole variable domain DTGVSQNPRHKITKRGQNVTFRCDPISEHNRLYWYRQTLGQGPEFLTYFQNEAQLEKSRLLSDRFSAERPKGSFSTLEIQRTEQGDSAMYLCASSLAGRTYYGYTFGSGTRLTVV.